This is a list of T cell receptor beta chains from one sample in a study of vaccination effects on CD4 cells after COVID-19. Produced via immunoSEQ multiplex PCR; TCRdb's table is partial and in-frame only. The data show roughly 70,000 clones, with roughly two thirds seen just once and about 4.7% held by the top ten. Their recognized antigens are unknown. The sample in question was CD4+ T cells from PBMCs cultured with HIV peptides, obtained before COVID-19 vaccination. The receptors originated from a human donor who had a prior SARS-CoV-2 infection. CDR3s include the opening cysteine and the closing phenylalanine or tryptophan. Fields, in order: D gene, clone size, V gene, J gene, CDR3 DNA, CDR3 protein. A D gene is named only where the DNA matches it firmly. Only part of the rows carry a size: once, few, many, or a class if the clone is expanded.

>NA|once|TRBV19|TRBJ1-1
TGTGCCAGTAGTAGACAAAGCAGGGTTCAGGATGAAGCTTTCTTT
CASSRQSRVQDEAFF
>NA|NA|TRBV3-1/TRBV3-2|TRBJ2-1
TGTGCCAGCAGCCAACCCGGGAATTCCCACAATGAGCAGTTCTTC
CASSQPGNSHNEQFF
>NA|NA|TRBV5-1|TRBJ1-2
TGCGCCAGCAGCTTGGGTCAGGATGACGGCTACACCTTC
CASSLGQDDGYTF
>NA|NA|TRBV7-3|TRBJ2-1
TGTGCCAGCAGCTTAAGGCAGGGATCCTACAATGAGCAGTTCTTC
CASSLRQGSYNEQFF
>NA|NA|TRBV7-8|TRBJ1-1
TGTGCCAGCAGCTTAGAACCACAGACGAACACTGAAGCTTTCTTT
CASSLEPQTNTEAFF
>TRBD1|NA|TRBV28|TRBJ2-5
TGTGCCAGCAGCGAGAGAACAGGGGTCGGACAAGAGACCCAGTACTTC
CASSERTGVGQETQYF
>NA|NA|TRBV5-1|TRBJ2-5
TGCGCCAGCAGCTTGAAGGGTCAAGAGACCCAGTACTTC
CASSLKGQETQYF
>NA|NA|TRBV6-5|TRBJ1-2
TGTGCCAGCAGCCCCCGGTGGGGCCATGGCTACACCTTC
CASSPRWGHGYTF
>NA|NA|TRBV6-5|TRBJ2-5
TGTGCCAGCAGTTCCAGGACTGGGGGGGAGACCCAGTACTTC
CASSSRTGGETQYF
>NA|NA|TRBV7-9|TRBJ2-7
TGTGCCAGCAGCTTCGGACCCGAGAGCTCCTACGAGCAGTACTTC
CASSFGPESSYEQYF
>NA|NA|TRBV14|TRBJ2-4
TGTGCCAGCAGCCAACAAGGCGGGGCGACCGCCAAAAACATTCAGTACTTC
CASSQQGGATAKNIQYF
>NA|once|TRBV19|TRBJ1-2
TGTGCCAGTAATATCGGAACGGCGGGCTATGGCTACACCTTC
CASNIGTAGYGYTF
>NA|NA|TRBV3-1/TRBV3-2|TRBJ2-5
TGTGCCAGCAGCCAAACCGAGACCCAGTACTTC
CASSQTETQYF
>NA|NA|TRBV14|TRBJ2-7
TGTGCCAGCAGCCACCCTGGGGGTAGCGGCGACAACCTTTACGAGCAGTACTTC
CASSHPGGSGDNLYEQYF
>NA|NA|TRBV4-2|TRBJ1-1
TGTGCCAGCAGCCGCTGGCAGAGTAGTAACACTGAAGCTTTCTTT
CASSRWQSSNTEAFF
>NA|few|TRBV18|TRBJ2-7
TGTGCCAGCTCACAGCAAGAGGGGAGCTCCTACGAGCAGTACTTC
CASSQQEGSSYEQYF
>NA|NA|TRBV6-2/TRBV6-3|TRBJ1-2
TGTGCCAGCAGTTATAAGCAGCAGACTCTGGGCTATGGCTACACCTTC
CASSYKQQTLGYGYTF
>NA|NA|TRBV3-1/TRBV3-2|TRBJ1-6
TGTGCCAGCAGCCATCGGTCAGCAGATTCACCCCTCCACTTT
CASSHRSADSPLHF
>NA|NA|TRBV4-1|TRBJ2-1
TGCGCCAGCAGCCAAGTGGGAGCGGTCTTAAACAATGAGCAGTTCTTC
CASSQVGAVLNNEQFF
>NA|NA|TRBV5-1|TRBJ1-2
TGCGCCAGCAGCTTTGACGCTAACTATGGCTACACCTTC
CASSFDANYGYTF
>NA|NA|TRBV28|TRBJ1-6
TGTGCCAGCAGTTTGTGGGGAGGGGCGGGGCGGAATTCACCCCTCCACTTT
CASSLWGGAGRNSPLHF
>NA|many|TRBV9|TRBJ1-1
TGTGCCAGCAGCGTAGACACATCCCGGGAGACTGAAGCTTTCTTT
CASSVDTSRETEAFF
>TRBD2|few|TRBV4-1|TRBJ2-1
TGCGCCAGCAGTGACGACAGGACTAGCGGGAGGGCCAAATTTAGCAATGAGCAGTTCTTC
CASSDDRTSGRAKFSNEQFF
>TRBD1|once|TRBV11-3|TRBJ2-7
TGTGCCAGCAGTCCGAATACGGGACAGTCCTACGAGCAGTACTTC
CASSPNTGQSYEQYF
>NA|NA|TRBV30|TRBJ2-5
TGTGCCTGGAGTGGATTAGGTGGGGAGACCCAGTACTTC
CAWSGLGGETQYF
>NA|NA|TRBV19|TRBJ1-5
TGTGCCAGTAGTATAACAGTCAATCAGCCCCAGCATTTT
CASSITVNQPQHF
>NA|NA|TRBV21-1|TRBJ2-2
TGTGCCAGCAGCCATACATACGGACTAGCCCGAGGGGCGGTCGGGGAGCTGTTTTTT
CASSHTYGLARGAVGELFF
>NA|few|TRBV5-5|TRBJ1-2
TGTGCCAGCAGCCTACAATACCAGGCTCCCCATGGCTACACCTTC
CASSLQYQAPHGYTF
>NA|once|TRBV9|TRBJ2-2
TGTGCCAGCAGCGACCGGAGGGCCGGCTTCGGGGAGCTGTTTTTT
CASSDRRAGFGELFF
>NA|NA|TRBV10-3|TRBJ2-1
TGTGCCATCACTGGCCTACAGAGAAGCTCCTACAATGAGCAGTTCTTC
CAITGLQRSSYNEQFF
>NA|once|TRBV5-1|TRBJ2-4
TGCGCCAGCAGCTACGGCAAACTTTGGGGTAGGGGAGAGACCGATAAAAACATTCAGTACTTC
CASSYGKLWGRGETDKNIQYF
>NA|few|TRBV12-3/TRBV12-4|TRBJ2-3
TGTGCCAGCAGTTTCTCCCCAGATACGCAGTATTTT
CASSFSPDTQYF
>NA|NA|TRBV7-9|TRBJ1-1
TGTGCCAGCAGCTTAGGGCAGGCTGAAGCTTTCTTT
CASSLGQAEAFF
>TRBD1|NA|TRBV5-1|TRBJ2-7
TGCGCCAGCAGCTTGGAGGGACAGGGCTACGAGCAGTACTTC
CASSLEGQGYEQYF
>TRBD2|few|TRBV7-3|TRBJ2-1
TGTGCCAGCACCCCCACGACTAGCGGGAGTAAGAATGAGCAGTTCTTC
CASTPTTSGSKNEQFF
>NA|NA|TRBV3-1/TRBV3-2|TRBJ2-3
TGTGCCAGCAGCCGAATACCCTCGACGGCTAGCACAGATACGCAGTATTTT
CASSRIPSTASTDTQYF
>TRBD2|NA|TRBV18|TRBJ2-3
TGTGCCAGCTCACCGTCTAGCGGGGGGTTCACAGATACGCAGTATTTT
CASSPSSGGFTDTQYF
>NA|few|TRBV7-9|TRBJ1-1
TGTGCCAGCAGCTTTTACAGGGAGGGTCCTGAAGCTTTCTTT
CASSFYREGPEAFF
>NA|NA|TRBV9|TRBJ1-1
TGTGCCAGCAGCGAGTTATCCGGACAGATGAACACTGAAGCTTTCTTT
CASSELSGQMNTEAFF
>NA|NA|TRBV15|TRBJ2-3
TGTGCCACCAGCAGAGATATCAGGGAATACACAGATACGCAGTATTTT
CATSRDIREYTDTQYF
>TRBD2|few|TRBV7-2|TRBJ2-7
TGTGCCAGCAGCTCCCAGGCGGGGGGCGCGCGGCAGTACTTC
CASSSQAGGARQYF
>NA|NA|TRBV24-1|TRBJ2-1
TGTGCCACCAGTAGTTCTTCTCTAGGTAACAATGAGCAGTTCTTC
CATSSSSLGNNEQFF
>NA|NA|TRBV10-3|TRBJ2-7
TGTGCCATCGCTGCAACCAGCTACGAGCAGTACTTC
CAIAATSYEQYF